One sample yielded the 8 T cell receptor beta chains listed below, sequenced in a study of cytomegalovirus exposure and HLA in healthy donors. Produced via immunoSEQ multiplex PCR; TCRdb's table is partial and in-frame only. The data contain about 78,000 clones, 96% of them singletons. Sequenced material: PBMCs. The receptors originated from a man aged 18-30 years in good health and CMV-seropositive.

This clone was observed a single time. The CDR3 sequence: CAISGGAGNTEAFF. In DNA form, the CDR3 reads TGTGCCATTTCCGGGGGGGCGGGGAACACTGAAGCTTTCTTT. The rearrangement links TRBV19 to TRBJ1-1; a possible D gene is TRBD1 (6 bases). The CDR3 loop spans 14 amino acids. Germline CDR1 is LNHDA and CDR2 is SQIVND (reference sequence). Deletions cut 10 bases from V and 1 base from J, with 16 bases between.

The rearrangement uses TRBV7-9 and TRBJ2-7; maybe TRBD2 (6 bases). The V gene's germline CDR1 is SEHNR and CDR2 FQNEAQ (reference sequence). There are 13 residues in the CDR3. Trimming stripped 5 bases from V and 5 bases from J, with 13 bases between. The CDR3 protein is CASSLRGSHEQYF. The DNA of the CDR3 is TGTGCCAGCAGCCTTCGGGGGAGCCACGAGCAGTACTTC.

This chain joins TRBV27 and TRBJ2-7; TRBD1 agrees at 7 bases. This CDR3 contains 17 residues. Losses at the gene ends were 6 bases for V and 3 bases for J; bases not matched to a gene: 17. The V gene's germline CDR1 is MNHEY and CDR2 SMNVEV (reference sequence). The CDR3 DNA reads TGTGCCAGCAGGACCGGGACAGTCGAAGGTGGGGTCTACGAGCAGTACTTC. Translating it yields CASRTGTVEGGVYEQYF.

The CDR3 sequence is CASSPKRDRLEQYF. The CDR3 region has the DNA TGTGCCAGCAGCCCAAAGAGGGACAGGTTAGAGCAGTACTTC. The chain combines TRBV9 with TRBJ2-7, with TRBD1 identical over 8 bases. The CDR3 length is 14 residues. From germline, CDR1 is SGDLS and CDR2 YYNGEE. With V trimmed by 4 bases and J by 7 bases, 10 bases remained unmatched. The full variable domain, with the rest looked up from reference TRBV9 and TRBJ2-7, is DSGVTQTPKHLITATGQRVTLRCSPRSGDLSVYWYQQSLDQGLQFLIQYYNGEERAKGNILERFSAQQFPDLHSELNLSSLELGDSALYFCASSPKRDRLEQYFGPGTRLTVT.

The chain links TRBV5-5 to TRBJ2-3, with TRBD2 identical over 9 bases. The CDR3 has 16 residues. J gave up 5 bases and V 4 bases, and 11 bases lay outside the gene matches. Germline CDR1 reads SGHKS; CDR2 reads YYEKEE (reference sequence). DNA of the CDR3: TGTGCCAGCAGCCCGACTAGCGGAATATATAGAGATACGCAGTATTTT. Its protein is CASSPTSGIYRDTQYF.

V and J are TRBV7-8 and TRBJ2-7; 9 nucleotides agree with TRBD2. The trim removed 5 bases at V and 3 bases at J, leaving 11 bases unmatched. This CDR3 comprises 16 residues. CDR1 and CDR2 (germline): SGHVS, FQNEAQ. The CDR3 nucleotides read TGTGCCAGCAGCCCTGGCCCGACTAGCGGAATCTACGAGCAGTACTTC. Translated, it gives CASSPGPTSGIYEQYF.

The rearrangement uses TRBV27 and TRBJ2-1; TRBD2 might be the D (6 bases). The ends were cut back, 8 bases at V and 4 bases at J, with 12 bases in the middle. Germline CDR1 and CDR2: MNHEY and SMNVEV (reference sequence). There are 13 residues in the CDR3. As DNA, the CDR3 is TGTGCCAGCGGGACTCGTGGTTACAATGAGCAGTTCTTC. Its translation: CASGTRGYNEQFF.

The V and J genes are TRBV10-1 and TRBJ2-5; TRBD2 aligns across 9 bases. The CDR3 is made up of 16 amino acids. The ends lost 5 bases at V and 5 bases at J; junction bases unmatched: 12. Per the germline V gene, CDR1 is WNHNN and CDR2 is SYGVQD (reference sequence). The CDR3 reads CASSISLAGETETQYF. The CDR3 bases are TGCGCCAGCAGTATAAGTTTAGCGGGAGAAACGGAGACCCAGTACTTC.